The T cell receptor beta chain under discussion was sequenced for a study of cytomegalovirus exposure and HLA in healthy donors. The overall study: In a later analysis, the 90 to 150 validation repertoires were reported to have used the same platform as the approximately 700 first-cohort repertoires. Study results and limitations: Cytomegalovirus status, reportedly, was diagnosed with high specificity and sensitivity by the classifier. While the bulk of TCR sequences proved rare, some public TCRs turned up in many donors. First-cohort TCR clusters tended to co-occur in the approximately 130 validation repertoires, a later analysis found.

Sequenced by immunoSEQ multiplex PCR; TCRdb stores in-frame clones only, minus some. This table holds about 98,000 clones, around 90% found once. Unmatched junction bases numbered 4, after V lost 2 bases and J lost 6 bases. Germline CDR1 is SGHNT and CDR2 is YYREEE (reference sequence). This CDR3 spans 15 amino acids. On this clone itself: As yet, its antigen is unknown.

The receptor was derived from a woman in her thirties in good health and CMV-seronegative. The V and J genes are TRBV5-4 and TRBJ2-2, with 10 bases identical to TRBD2. Sequencing was performed on PBMCs. CDR3 residues: CASSFLAGASGELFF. The CDR3 DNA is TGTGCCAGCAGCTTTCTAGCGGGAGCGTCCGGGGAGCTGTTTTTT.